The subject of this entry is one T cell receptor (beta chain). The data originate from a study of control samples from healthy donors and cancer patients. The CDR3 loop spans 14 amino acids. Trimming removed 0 bases at V and 3 bases at J, with 12 bases between. Germline CDR1 GTSNPN, CDR2 SVGIG (reference sequence). The method was immunoSEQ multiplex PCR; TCRdb's version includes in-frame clones alone and lacks a portion of them. The profile shows some 130,000 clones, around 92% of them singletons. The sample comprised blood. V and J are TRBV30 and TRBJ2-7; TRBD1 is a possible D gene (7 bases). The receptor's source is a woman in her 50s in good health. CDR3 residues: CAWSVFQGGYEQYF. In DNA form, the CDR3 reads TGTGCCTGGAGTGTATTTCAGGGGGGCTACGAGCAGTACTTC.